These 25 T cell receptor beta chains originate from one sample sequenced in a study of CD8 T cells in ankylosing spondylitis (dated by TCRdb to 2017 to 2019). Library prep was done by 5' RACE. For sequencing, an Illumina HiSeq 2500 was employed. TCRdb redid the processing of the public reads, applying fastp at Q25 and MiXCR, and retained in-frame beta chains. Rows matching on CDR3 protein sequence are summarized as one entry with the most common DNA and genes. This sample holds tens of thousands of distinct CDR3 sequences; 11% were observed only once. In total, the top ten clones hold around 1.5% of the sample. Sequenced material: blood, either unsorted or a sorted T cell fraction (not recorded which). The source is a male donor with ankylosing spondylitis or in good health (not recorded which).

Only a few counts were recorded for this clonotype. The chain recombines TRBV6-5 with TRBJ2-5; D remains ambiguous. Trimming pared 4 bases from V and 5 bases from J, leaving 17 bases between. The CDR3 is made up of 15 amino acids. The germline V gene encodes CDR1 MNHEY and CDR2 SVGAGI. The CDR3 region has the DNA TGTGCCAGCAGTTCGTGGACCCCCGGCCCGGAGACCCAGTACTTC. It specifies CASSSWTPGPETQYF.

This clonotype was counted only a few times. The chain has TRBV9 and TRBJ2-7, with D perhaps TRBD2 (5 bases). The germline gives CDR1 SGDLS, CDR2 YYNGEE. V lost 4 bases and J 6 bases, leaving 14 bases between the germline ends. The CDR3 has 13 residues. CDR3 sequence (DNA): TGTGCCAGCAGCCCCCTTTTCGGGGTCGAGCAGTACTTC. Encoded protein: CASSPLFGVEQYF.

This clonotype has ten or more counts. This rearrangement joins TRBV12-3 or TRBV12-4 to TRBJ1-2; a weak D match, TRBD1 (5 bases). This CDR3 has 12 residues. V was pared by 9 bases and J by 6 bases, with 14 bases between. The CDR3 loop is CASWGEADGYTF. The CDR3, as DNA: TGTGCCAGTTGGGGGGAAGCGGATGGCTACACCTTC.

This clonotype was seen a handful of times. V and J are TRBV19 and TRBJ2-7, with D perhaps given as TRBD1 or TRBD2 (5 bases each). V lost 3 bases and J 0 bases, leaving 9 bases between the germline ends. Germline CDR1 reads LNHDA; CDR2 reads SQIVND (reference sequence). The CDR3 is 14 amino acids. CDR3 sequence (DNA): TGTGCCAGTAGTATGGGACGGAACTCCTACGAGCAGTACTTC. Residues: CASSMGRNSYEQYF.

This clonotype was recorded at least ten times. CDR3 sequence: CSFTGTGANEQFF. In DNA form, the CDR3 reads TGCAGCTTCACCGGGACAGGGGCCAATGAGCAGTTCTTC. The genes are TRBV29-1 and TRBJ2-1; 10 nucleotides line up with TRBD1. Trimming cost V 8 bases and J 6 bases; bases outside gene matches: 7. Germline assignment: CDR1 SQVTM and CDR2 ANQGSEA. CDR3 length: 13 residues.

This clonotype was detected many times. The CDR3 region has the DNA TGCGCCAGCAGCTTGGATCAATCGGGTGGGTCACCCCTCCACTTT. This encodes CASSLDQSGGSPLHF. The rearrangement uses TRBV5-1 and TRBJ1-6; unclear D gene. V was pared by 0 bases and J by 10 bases, with 14 bases between. CDR3 size: 15 residues. CDR1 and CDR2 (germline): SGHRS, YFSETQ.

The CDR3, as DNA: TGCAGCGTTGAGGGCAGGAGGGGTAGTACTGAAGCTTTCTTT. Residues: CSVEGRRGSTEAFF. The chain recombines TRBV29-1 with TRBJ1-1, with D possibly TRBD1 on 5 matching bases. The length of the CDR3 is 14 residues. V lost 3 bases to trimming and J lost 5 bases, with 16 bases between them. Germline V lookup: CDR1 SQVTM, CDR2 ANQGSEA.

This clonotype came up a few times. V and J are TRBV7-9 and TRBJ1-4, with no clear D. The germline gives CDR1 SEHNR, CDR2 FQNEAQ (reference sequence). The CDR3 is 11 amino acids. The germline V and J ends were trimmed by 4 bases and 7 bases, with 4 bases remaining between them. The CDR3 loop is CASSSSEKLFF. DNA of the CDR3: TGTGCCAGCAGCTCATCTGAAAAACTGTTTTTT.

This clonotype was picked up many times. This chain links TRBV12-3 or TRBV12-4 with TRBJ2-7; D remains unclear. Trimming removed 1 base at V and 0 bases at J, with 10 bases between. The CDR3 spans 15 residues. CDR3 region: CASSLGGRSSYEQYF. In DNA, the CDR3 is TGTGCCAGCAGTTTAGGTGGCAGGAGCTCCTACGAGCAGTACTTC.

This clonotype was seen ten or more times. The CDR3 coding sequence is TGCAGTGCTCCTGAGTTCGTGGGGGCCAACGTCCTGACTTTC. Translating gives CSAPEFVGANVLTF. The chain couples TRBV20-1 to TRBJ2-6; D is ambiguous. Trimming cost V 5 bases and J 4 bases, with 12 bases left between them. This CDR3 is built from 14 residues. Germline V lookup: CDR1 DFQATT, CDR2 SNEGSKA (reference sequence).

This clonotype was seen ten or more times. The chain joins TRBV5-1 to TRBJ1-1, with D maybe TRBD1 (6 bases). Trimming removed 1 base at V and 3 bases at J, with 7 bases between. The CDR3 has 13 residues. The germline gives CDR1 SGHRS, CDR2 YFSETQ. The CDR3 DNA reads TGCGCCAGCAGCTTGTCAGGGGACACTGAAGCTTTCTTT. Its protein is CASSLSGDTEAFF.

This clonotype came up many times. The genes are TRBV25-1 and TRBJ1-4; no clear D gene. The V and J ends lost 3 bases and 8 bases respectively, with 13 bases between them. Germline V gene sequence: CDR1 MGHDK, CDR2 SYGVNS. This CDR3 is built from 14 residues. CDR3 coding DNA: TGTGCCAGCAGTGATCCCCGGGAGGTAGAAAAACTGTTTTTT. Residues: CASSDPREVEKLFF.

The chain links TRBV5-1 to TRBJ2-1; 11 bases map to TRBD2. Germline V CDR1 and CDR2: SGHRS, YFSETQ. CDR3 size: 18 residues. J was trimmed by 7 bases and V by 3 bases; bases with no gene match: 15. This CDR3 is CASSWSPITSGGGNEQFF. The CDR3 nucleotides read TGCGCCAGCAGCTGGAGCCCAATTACTAGCGGGGGAGGGAATGAGCAGTTCTTC.

This clonotype was observed a few times. V gene TRBV10-3 combines with J gene TRBJ2-3; 9 bases are a match to TRBD1. CDR1 and CDR2 from the germline V gene are ENHRY and SYGVKD. V lost 8 bases to trimming and J lost 6 bases; unmatched junction nucleotides: 9. This CDR3 comprises 14 residues. DNA for the CDR3: TGTGCCATCGGTCCGGGGACAGGGATCGATACGCAGTATTTT. Its protein is CAIGPGTGIDTQYF.

This clonotype was seen repeatedly, ten times or more. V gene TRBV28 combines with J gene TRBJ1-6, with D perhaps matching TRBD1 (5 bases). CDR3 length equals 14 residues. Germline values: CDR1 MDHEN, CDR2 SYDVKM. V lost 1 base to trimming and J lost 6 bases, with 7 bases between them. The CDR3 DNA reads as TGTGCCAGCAGTTTATCGACAGCTAATTCACCCCTCCACTTT. Amino acid sequence: CASSLSTANSPLHF.

This clonotype was counted ten times or more. V and J are TRBV12-3 or TRBV12-4 and TRBJ1-1, with 7 bases aligning to TRBD1. The CDR3 spans 12 residues. J gave up 7 bases and V 6 bases, and 5 bases lay outside the gene matches. The DNA for the CDR3 is TGTGCCAGCAGCCGAGGGACAGTTGAAGCTTTCTTT. Protein sequence: CASSRGTVEAFF.

This clonotype was counted many times. This chain connects TRBV7-8 to TRBJ1-5, with unresolved D. The germline gives CDR1 SGHVS, CDR2 FQNEAQ. V lost 5 bases to trimming and J lost 0 bases, with 14 bases between them. The CDR3 consists of 16 residues. CDR3 nucleotide sequence: TGTGCCAGCAGCCCAAGGTTGGGGAGTAGCAATCAGCCCCAGCATTTT. Amino acids: CASSPRLGSSNQPQHF.

The table lists this clonotype with many counts. The chain combines TRBV29-1 with TRBJ2-2; 7 bases fit TRBD1. Germline lookup yields CDR1 SQVTM and CDR2 ANQGSEA. With 3 bases clipped from V and 1 base from J, the junction kept 5 bases outside the gene matches. The CDR3 extends over 15 amino acids. CDR3 residues: CSVEATGLNTGELFF. Here the CDR3 DNA reads TGCAGCGTTGAGGCGACAGGGTTGAACACCGGGGAGCTGTTTTTT.

This clonotype was found many times. This rearrangement joins TRBV5-1 to TRBJ2-3, with 10 bases that match TRBD1. CDR1 SGHRS and CDR2 YFSETQ come from the germline V gene. This CDR3 region has 14 residues. Losses at the gene ends were 7 bases for V and 8 bases for J; bases not matched to a gene: 10. CDR3 sequence (DNA): TGCGCCAGCTTCACGGGACAGGGGAGAGGTACGCAGTATTTT. This codes for CASFTGQGRGTQYF.

This clonotype came up a few times. A read error may be the cause here, since a much bigger clone is one base away. The V and J genes are TRBV5-1 and TRBJ2-7, with unresolved D. CDR3 length: 16 residues. V was cut by 3 bases and J by 0 bases, with 16 bases left in between. Germline assignment: CDR1 SGHRS and CDR2 YFSETQ. The CDR3 here is CASSSNKGLGSYEQYF. The CDR3 coding sequence is TGCGCCAGCAGCTCCAACAAGGGTCTAGGCTCCTACGAGCAGTACTTC.

This sequence joins TRBV5-1 and TRBJ1-2; TRBD1 aligns across 8 bases. CDR1 is SGHRS, CDR2 YFSETQ, per germline. The J segment lost 4 bases and the V segment lost 0 bases, leaving 8 bases of the junction unmatched. The CDR3 loop spans 16 amino acids. CDR3 residues: CASSLAIGTGGYGYTF. The DNA for the CDR3 is TGCGCCAGCAGCTTGGCCATCGGGACAGGCGGCTATGGCTACACCTTC.

This clonotype was seen at least ten times. V usage is TRBV5-1 and J usage is TRBJ2-3; tentative D call: TRBD1 (5 bases). V was trimmed by 6 bases and J by 0 bases, leaving 17 bases between them. The CDR3 is made up of 16 amino acids. Germline V gene sequence: CDR1 SGHRS, CDR2 YFSETQ. CDR3 DNA sequence: TGCGCCAGCATGCAGGGCCCTCTCGTTAGCACAGATACGCAGTATTTT. The encoded protein is CASMQGPLVSTDTQYF.

V usage is TRBV6-4 and J usage is TRBJ2-2, with D possibly being TRBD1 (5 bases). V was clipped by 0 bases and J by 4 bases, with 12 bases between them. In germline, CDR1 is MRHNA, CDR2 SNTAGT. CDR3 length: 16 residues. The CDR3 sequence is CASSDSNGAITGELFF. For the CDR3, the DNA is TGTGCCAGCAGTGACTCGAATGGGGCAATCACCGGGGAGCTGTTTTTT.

The chain links TRBV7-6 to TRBJ1-2, with D tentatively TRBD1 (5 bases). This CDR3 is 15 amino acids long. Germline values: CDR1 SGHVS, CDR2 FNYEAQ. V lost 2 bases and J lost 7, with 17 bases in between. The DNA of the CDR3 is TGTGCCAGCAGCTTACATGGGACTGAGGACTCTGGCTACACCTTC. Its protein product is CASSLHGTEDSGYTF.

This clonotype is categorized as medium-sized (0.01 to 0.1%). This chain uses TRBV29-1 with TRBJ1-1; no clear D gene. The CDR3 totals 11 residues. From germline, CDR1 is SQVTM and CDR2 ANQGSEA. Trimming pared 3 bases from V and 2 bases from J, leaving 4 bases between. CDR3 sequence reads: CSVELNTEAFF. The CDR3 DNA is TGCAGCGTTGAGTTAAACACTGAAGCTTTCTTT.